This record looks at one T cell receptor (beta chain) sequence and its context. Its cognate antigen is unknown. The treatment was: 10-day PBMC culture with coronavirus spike peptide pools or control peptides (ViraFEST assay). ViraFEST stimulated the growth of antigen-specific T cells using peptide pools and subsequently profiled their TCRs by sequencing. CDR3 length equals 11 residues. Trimming stripped 8 bases from V and 1 base from J, with 6 bases between. With the Oncomine TCR Beta short-read assay, DNA from cultured CD4+ T cells was sequenced. TCRdb fed the PCR reads into MiXCR, producing one record per CDR3 protein. The sample has some 13,000 distinct CDR3 sequences, roughly 62% seen once. The data are from a study of vaccination and CD4 T cells after COVID-19. The study, taken as a whole, reports: Spike mono-reactivity was evident in 304 of the 307 vaccine-specific clones derived from convalescent patients.

The sequence was collected from a human donor who had recovered from COVID-19. This chain uses TRBV12-3 or TRBV12-4 with TRBJ2-7; unclear D gene. Sequenced input: CD4+ T cells from blood, cultured in vitro. The CDR3 protein is CASGRSYEQYF. DNA for the CDR3: TGTGCCAGCGGTAGGTCCTACGAGCAGTACTTC.